This passage covers 32 T cell receptor beta chains from one sample sequenced in a study of blood T cells in healthy people across ages. A second PCR, run for about 6 to 11 cycles, used a sample-barcoded 5' primer plus a J-beta primer mix. TCRdb passed the 5' RACE reads through MiXCR, listing each CDR3 protein once. The sample lists more than 650,000 distinct CDR3 sequences; roughly 24% were seen once. These same data were also listed under a study on T cells of mothers and their children.

The sample comprised blood. The receptors here all came from a boy aged 5-17 years in good health.

This clonotype was detected only a few times. This chain connects TRBV29-1 to TRBJ2-7; a weak D match, TRBD2 (6 bases). The CDR3 runs 11 residues. The V and J ends lost 5 bases and 5 bases respectively, with 10 bases between them. Germline V CDR1 and CDR2: SQVTM, ANQGSEA. CDR3 nucleotide sequence: TGCAGCGTTTTACGGGAGCACGAGCAGTACTTC. Amino acid sequence: CSVLREHEQYF.

This clonotype was counted between two and nine times. The chain couples TRBV3-1 to TRBJ2-1; tentatively, D is TRBD2 (6 bases). The CDR3 totals 17 residues. From germline, CDR1 is LGHDT and CDR2 YNNKEL (reference sequence). V lost 2 bases, J lost 0 bases, and 14 bases lay in between. The CDR3 DNA reads TGTGCCAGCAGCCAAACCCGGGACTCGAGCTCCTACAATGAGCAGTTCTTC. Translating it yields CASSQTRDSSSYNEQFF.

This clonotype was seen more than once but under ten times. The genes are TRBV5-1 and TRBJ2-3; 11 bases are shared with TRBD2. V lost 0 bases and J lost 4; bases outside the gene matches: 10. This CDR3 comprises 18 residues. Germline CDR1 SGHRS, CDR2 YFSETQ. The DNA for the CDR3 is TGCGCCAGCAGCTTGGGACTAGCGGGGCCCCGCCGTGCAGATACGCAGTATTTT. It yields the protein CASSLGLAGPRRADTQYF.

The CDR3 spells CASSPWRGKDEQFF. The CDR3 DNA reads TGTGCCAGCAGCCCGTGGAGGGGTAAGGATGAGCAGTTCTTC. The rearrangement joins TRBV6-5 to TRBJ2-1; tentative D call: TRBD2 (6 bases). The germline V and J ends were trimmed by 6 bases and 8 bases, with 17 bases remaining between them. Germline assignment: CDR1 MNHEY and CDR2 SVGAGI. The CDR3 spans 14 residues.

This rearrangement joins TRBV4-1 to TRBJ2-5; 7 bases map to TRBD2. The germline V gene encodes CDR1 MGHRA and CDR2 YSYEKL. The CDR3 consists of 19 residues. The trim removed 2 bases at V and 3 bases at J, leaving 18 bases unmatched. CDR3 loop: CASSQPEGLADMLKETQYF. The CDR3 DNA follows: TGCGCCAGCAGCCAACCAGAAGGGCTAGCGGATATGTTAAAAGAGACCCAGTACTTC.

As concerns this clonotype: A junction boundary mismatches the germline segment, possibly from a read error. The chain joins TRBV6-5 to TRBJ1-4, with D possibly matching TRBD1 (5 bases). Germline-derived CDR1 and CDR2 are MNHEY and SVGAGI. The CDR3 is 14 amino acids. CDR3 in amino acids: CASSTNGGNEKLVF. CDR3 sequence (DNA): TGTGCCAGCAGCACGAATGGGGGTAATGAAAAACTGGTTTTT.

This chain joins TRBV5-1 and TRBJ2-5; D possibly uses TRBD1 or TRBD2 (5 bases each). V was pared by 4 bases and J by 5 bases, with 15 bases between. The CDR3 runs to 14 residues. Germline V gene sequence: CDR1 SGHRS, CDR2 YFSETQ. The DNA for the CDR3 is TGCGCCAGCAGCCTCGGGGCGCAGGGTGAGACCCAGTACTTC. It yields the protein CASSLGAQGETQYF.

This chain joins TRBV20-1 and TRBJ2-1; 10 bases line up with TRBD1. Germline-derived CDR1 and CDR2 are DFQATT and SNEGSKA (reference sequence). The CDR3 consists of 14 residues. V shed 0 bases, J shed 6 bases, and the junction held 2 bases outside the gene matches. The CDR3 region is CSARDRDRGNEQFF. CDR3 sequence (DNA): TGCAGTGCTAGAGACCGGGACAGGGGCAATGAGCAGTTCTTC.

CDR3 protein: CSILGIYNEQFF. CDR3 DNA: TGCAGCATCCTTGGGATCTACAATGAGCAGTTCTTC. This chain uses TRBV20-1 with TRBJ2-1; no clear D. This CDR3 spans 12 amino acids. Germline CDR1 is DFQATT and CDR2 is SNEGSKA (reference sequence).

The table lists this clonotype with a few counts. The V and J genes are TRBV29-1 and TRBJ1-2, with a weak D call TRBD1 (6 bases). V shed 6 bases and J shed 4 bases, with 18 bases lying between them. This CDR3 contains 14 residues. Germline CDR1 and CDR2: SQVTM and ANQGSEA. DNA of the CDR3: TGCAGCGTGCTTCAACAGGGTTTGAGCTATGGCTACACCTTC. Translation gives CSVLQQGLSYGYTF.

The chain links TRBV11-2 to TRBJ1-2; TRBD1 matches 7 bases. CDR3 length: 15 residues. Germline V gene data show CDR1 as SGHAT and CDR2 as FQNNGV. Losses at the gene ends were 4 bases for V and 0 bases for J; bases not matched to a gene: 5. The CDR3 DNA follows: TGTGCCAGCAGCTCGCACAGGGGCCCTAACTATGGCTACACCTTC. Protein product: CASSSHRGPNYGYTF.

The chain joins TRBV11-2 to TRBJ2-4; a possible D gene is TRBD2 (5 bases). In germline, CDR1 is SGHAT, CDR2 FQNNGV. CDR3 length: 16 residues. Trimming left V 3 bases short and J 0 bases short, with 12 bases between. The CDR3 DNA follows: TGTGCCAGCAGCTTTTATCAAGGACTAGCCAAAAACATTCAGTACTTC. Translation: CASSFYQGLAKNIQYF.

This chain joins TRBV9 and TRBJ1-1; D ambiguous. Per germline, CDR1 SGDLS and CDR2 YYNGEE. This CDR3 spans 11 amino acids. V lost 3 bases, J lost 3 bases, and 3 bases lay in between. The CDR3 is CASSADTEAFF. CDR3 DNA: TGTGCCAGCAGCGCGGACACTGAAGCTTTCTTT.

The genes are TRBV5-1 and TRBJ2-5; tentatively, D is TRBD2 (5 bases). The J call may not be correct, given that the DNA end is closer to TRBJ2-1. This CDR3 contains 14 residues. Germline V gene data show CDR1 as SGHRS and CDR2 as YFSETQ. Written as DNA, the CDR3 is TGCGCCAGCAGCTTGGTATCGCCCGGGGATGAGCAGTTCTTC. Translated: CASSLVSPGDEQFF.

The genes are TRBV20-1 and TRBJ2-5; 9 bases are a match to TRBD1. Germline V gene sequence: CDR1 DFQATT, CDR2 SNEGSKA (reference sequence). The CDR3 length is 13 residues. V lost 1 base, J lost 3 bases, and 0 bases stayed unmatched. The CDR3 loop is CSARGQGEETQYF. CDR3 nucleotide sequence: TGCAGTGCTAGAGGACAGGGGGAAGAGACCCAGTACTTC.

The chain employs TRBV5-1 and TRBJ2-3; D is unclear. V lost 2 bases and J lost 2, with 15 bases in between. From germline, CDR1 is SGHRS and CDR2 YFSETQ. The length of the CDR3 is 16 residues. Written as DNA, the CDR3 is TGCGCCAGCAGCTTTCGAGCTCCTGACCTCACAGATACGCAGTATTTT. Translated, it gives CASSFRAPDLTDTQYF.

The J gene is TRBJ1-4, the V gene TRBV4-1; no clear D. The CDR3 extends over 16 amino acids. The V gene lost 1 base and the J gene lost 2 bases, with 11 bases spanning the gap. The germline V gene has CDR1 MGHRA and CDR2 YSYEKL. The CDR3, as DNA: TGCGCCAGCAGCCAAGTATGGACCTACACTAATGAAAAACTGTTTTTT. It is translated as CASSQVWTYTNEKLFF.

This clonotype appeared a few times. The V call is TRBV5-1, the J call TRBJ2-5; 10 positions agree with TRBD2. Germline V CDR1 and CDR2: SGHRS, YFSETQ. V lost 0 bases, J lost 0 bases, and 8 bases stayed unmatched. The CDR3 loop spans 18 amino acids. CDR3 in amino acids: CASSLVVAGGKYQETQYF. The DNA of the CDR3 is TGCGCCAGCAGCTTGGTGGTAGCGGGGGGCAAGTACCAAGAGACCCAGTACTTC. The whole variable domain, remainder taken from reference TRBV5-1 and TRBJ2-5, is KAGVTQTPRYLIKTRGQQVTLSCSPISGHRSVSWYQQTPGQGLQFLFEYFSETQRNKGNFPGRFSGRQFSNSRSEMNVSTLELGDSALYLCASSLVVAGGKYQETQYFGPGTRLLVL.

The gene calls are TRBV10-3 and TRBJ2-5; D possibly corresponds to TRBD2 (6 bases). The germline V and J ends were trimmed by 9 bases and 1 base, with 12 bases remaining between them. The CDR3 runs to 13 residues. The germline gives CDR1 ENHRY, CDR2 SYGVKD. The CDR3 is CAIAQGGQETQYF. As DNA, the CDR3 is TGTGCCATTGCTCAGGGAGGCCAAGAGACCCAGTACTTC.

The chain couples TRBV2 to TRBJ2-7; TRBD1 is a possible D gene (5 bases). CDR3 size: 16 residues. The V end lost 0 bases, the J end lost 1 base, and 13 bases lay between the germline ends. Germline V gives CDR1 SNHLY, CDR2 FYNNEI. CDR3 in DNA: TGTGCCAGCAGTGAAGCAAGTAAGGGGCCATCCTACGAGCAGTACTTC. This translates into CASSEASKGPSYEQYF.

A few counts support this clonotype. The chain uses TRBV4-1 and TRBJ2-1, with 15 bases that match TRBD2. J lost 2 bases, V lost 4 bases, and 3 bases had no gene match. This CDR3 is 17 amino acids long. Germline V gene lookup returns CDR1 MGHRA and CDR2 YSYEKL. DNA for the CDR3: TGCGCCAGCAGCCTCGGGACTAGCGGGGGGACCTACAATGAGCAGTTCTTC. It is translated as CASSLGTSGGTYNEQFF.

This clonotype was seen more than once but under ten times. The genes are TRBV30 and TRBJ2-7; TRBD1 or TRBD2 may be the D gene (5 bases each). The CDR3 is 13 residues long. Germline V gives CDR1 GTSNPN, CDR2 SVGIG (reference sequence). V was clipped by 5 bases and J by 5 bases, with 16 bases between them. CDR3: CAWRGDGLDEQYF. CDR3 sequence (DNA): TGTGCCTGGCGGGGCGACGGCCTTGACGAGCAGTACTTC.

This clonotype came up once. The chain uses TRBV7-2 and TRBJ1-1; D ambiguous. Germline V lookup: CDR1 SGHTA, CDR2 FQGNSA. This CDR3 contains 14 residues. Trimming cost V 5 bases and J 2 bases, with 12 bases left between them. This chain's CDR3 is CASSRATRNTEAFF. The CDR3 DNA reads TGTGCCAGCAGCCGTGCGACTCGAAACACTGAAGCTTTCTTT.

This rearrangement joins TRBV24-1 to TRBJ2-5, with 13 bases matching TRBD2. Germline-derived CDR1 and CDR2 are KGHDR and SFDVKD. This CDR3 has 18 amino acids. V lost 4 bases and J lost 1; bases outside the gene matches: 8. CDR3 sequence (DNA): TGTGCCACCAGTGACAAGGGACTAGCGGGACCCTTCCAAGAGACCCAGTACTTC. It specifies CATSDKGLAGPFQETQYF.

This clonotype appeared many times. The rearrangement joins TRBV3-1 to TRBJ2-1, with 9 bases lining up with TRBD1. The CDR3 is 14 amino acids. Germline V CDR1 and CDR2: LGHDT, YNNKEL (reference sequence). Trimming took 7 bases from V and 8 from J; bases not matched to a gene: 9. The CDR3 reads CASIGTGRSDEQFF. The CDR3 DNA reads as TGTGCCAGCATCGGGACAGGGCGGTCAGATGAGCAGTTCTTC.

In DNA form, the CDR3 reads TGTGCCAGCAGCCTTTCGACACGGAACTACGAGCAGTACTTC. Encoded protein: CASSLSTRNYEQYF. The rearrangement uses TRBV28 and TRBJ2-5; D gene unclear. The end of the DNA fits TRBJ2-7 better, so the J call may be wrong. This CDR3 spans 14 amino acids. In germline, CDR1 is MDHEN, CDR2 SYDVKM.

The rearrangement uses TRBV12-3 or TRBV12-4 and TRBJ2-1; 7 nucleotides agree with TRBD2. This CDR3 is built from 17 residues. Trimming removed 0 bases from V and 8 bases from J; junction bases left unmatched: 13. This CDR3 reads CASSLASAGGTTYEQFF. The CDR3 nucleotides read TGTGCCAGCAGTTTAGCCTCAGCCGGGGGGACGACATATGAGCAGTTCTTC.

This clonotype was picked up a small number of times. The chain carries TRBV2 and TRBJ1-4; D uncertain. The length of the CDR3 is 15 residues. Trimming pared 6 bases from V and 5 bases from J, leaving 16 bases between. The germline V gene has CDR1 SNHLY and CDR2 FYNNEI. In nucleotides, the CDR3 is TGTGCCAGCAGCCGGACTGGACTCTCGAATGAAAAACTGTTTTTT. As protein: CASSRTGLSNEKLFF.

This chain links TRBV11-2 with TRBJ1-1; unclear D gene. Germline V gene lookup returns CDR1 SGHAT and CDR2 FQNNGV. The CDR3 is made up of 14 amino acids. Trimming took off 6 bases at V and 1 base at J, with 12 bases between the two ends. In DNA, the CDR3 is TGTGCCAGCAGTTTTGGCACAGCGAACACTGAAGCTTTCTTT. Its translation: CASSFGTANTEAFF.

This clonotype came up a few times. The chain carries TRBV20-1 and TRBJ2-7; D possibly corresponds to TRBD1 (5 bases). V lost 5 bases and J 2 bases, leaving 13 bases between the germline ends. From germline, CDR1 is DFQATT and CDR2 SNEGSKA (reference sequence). This CDR3 contains 13 residues. In DNA form, the CDR3 reads TGCAGTGCTCGGAAAACAGGTGCCTACGAGCAGTACTTC. Amino acids: CSARKTGAYEQYF.

The chain employs TRBV4-1 and TRBJ2-2; D ambiguous. Germline V gene sequence: CDR1 MGHRA, CDR2 YSYEKL. The CDR3 is 16 residues long. V lost 0 bases, J lost 0 bases, and 8 bases lay in between. The CDR3 nucleotides read TGCGCCAGCAGCCAAGAAGACCGCACGAACACCGGGGAGCTGTTTTTT. Its protein product is CASSQEDRTNTGELFF.

The table lists this clonotype with a few counts. This sequence joins TRBV29-1 and TRBJ1-2; no definite D call. V lost 0 bases and J lost 6, with 14 bases in between. The germline V gene has CDR1 SQVTM and CDR2 ANQGSEA. This CDR3 is built from 14 residues. The CDR3 is CSVEDQRHEDGYTF. CDR3 coding DNA: TGCAGCGTTGAAGATCAGAGACATGAAGATGGCTACACCTTC.